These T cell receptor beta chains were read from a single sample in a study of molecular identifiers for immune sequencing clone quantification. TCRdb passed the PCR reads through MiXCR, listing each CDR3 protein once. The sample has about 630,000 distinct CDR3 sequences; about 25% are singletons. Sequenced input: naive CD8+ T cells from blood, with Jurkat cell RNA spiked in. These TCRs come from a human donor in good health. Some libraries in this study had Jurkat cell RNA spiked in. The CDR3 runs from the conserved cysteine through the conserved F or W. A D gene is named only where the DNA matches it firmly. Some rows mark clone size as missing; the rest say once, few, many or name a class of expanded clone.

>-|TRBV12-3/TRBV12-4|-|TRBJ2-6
CASSFWVSGANVLTF
TGTGCCAGCAGTTTCTGGGTCTCTGGGGCCAACGTCCTGACTTTC
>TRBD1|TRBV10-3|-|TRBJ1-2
CAISDPGQAARGYTF
TGTGCCATCAGTGACCCCGGACAGGCGGCAAGGGGCTACACCTTC
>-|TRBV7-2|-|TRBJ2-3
CASSLVAGAHTDTQYF
TGTGCCAGCAGCTTAGTGGCAGGGGCGCACACAGATACGCAGTATTTT
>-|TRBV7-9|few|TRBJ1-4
CASSRDENEKLFF
TGTGCCAGCAGCAGGGACGAGAATGAAAAACTGTTTTTT
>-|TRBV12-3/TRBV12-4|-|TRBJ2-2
CASSETNTGELLF
TGTGCCAGCAGTGAAACGAACACCGGGGAGCTGCTTTTT
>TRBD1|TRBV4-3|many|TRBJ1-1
CASSQDRDSAEAFF
TGCGCCAGCAGCCAAGATAGGGACAGCGCTGAAGCTTTCTTT
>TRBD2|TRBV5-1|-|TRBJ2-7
CASSLGGGVPSYEQYF
TGCGCCAGCAGCTTGGGCGGGGGGGTTCCCTCCTACGAGCAGTACTTC
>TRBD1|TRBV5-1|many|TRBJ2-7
CASSPYGQGAYEQYF
TGCGCCAGCAGCCCTTACGGACAGGGGGCATACGAGCAGTACTTC
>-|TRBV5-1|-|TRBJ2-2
CASSLVWENTGELFF
TGCGCCAGCAGCTTGGTATGGGAGAACACCGGGGAGCTGTTTTTT
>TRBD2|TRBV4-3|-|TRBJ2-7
CARRQGLAGPYEQYF
TGCGCCCGCCGCCAAGGCCTAGCGGGGCCCTACGAGCAGTACTTC
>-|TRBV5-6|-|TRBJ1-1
CAGSLYGGLFPEAFF
TGTGCCGGCAGCTTGTATGGGGGACTTTTTCCTGAAGCTTTCTTT
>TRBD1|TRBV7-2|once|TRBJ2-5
CASSSTGGAGTQYF
TGTGCCAGCAGCTCGACAGGGGGCGCCGGGACCCAGTACTTC
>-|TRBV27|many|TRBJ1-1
CASSFGGSGFTEAFF
TGTGCCAGCAGTTTTGGGGGGTCGGGGTTCACTGAAGCTTTCTTT
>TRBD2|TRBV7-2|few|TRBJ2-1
CASSPSLAGGPIEQFF
TGTGCCAGCAGCCCCTCTCTAGCGGGAGGGCCCATTGAGCAGTTCTTC